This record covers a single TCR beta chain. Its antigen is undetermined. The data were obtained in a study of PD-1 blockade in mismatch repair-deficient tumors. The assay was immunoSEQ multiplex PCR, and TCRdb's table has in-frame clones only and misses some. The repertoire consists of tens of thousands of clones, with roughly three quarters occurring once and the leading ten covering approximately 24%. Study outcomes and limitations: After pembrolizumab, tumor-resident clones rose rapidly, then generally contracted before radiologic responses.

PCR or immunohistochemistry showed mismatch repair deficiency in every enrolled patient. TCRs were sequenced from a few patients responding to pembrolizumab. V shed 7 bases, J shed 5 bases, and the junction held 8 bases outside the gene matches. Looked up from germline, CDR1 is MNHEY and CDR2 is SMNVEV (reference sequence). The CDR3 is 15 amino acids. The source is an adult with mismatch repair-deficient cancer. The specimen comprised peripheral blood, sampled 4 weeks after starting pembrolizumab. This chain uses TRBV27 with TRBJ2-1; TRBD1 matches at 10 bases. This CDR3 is CASIRQGAFHNEQFF. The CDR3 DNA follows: TGTGCCAGCATACGACAGGGGGCTTTCCACAATGAGCAGTTCTTC.